One and the same sample provided the 13 T cell receptor beta chains below, sequenced in a study of blood T cell repertoires in COVID-19. Profiled with immunoSEQ multiplex PCR; TCRdb holds only in-frame clones, not every one. The sample holds a few hundred thousand clones, around nine tenths seen once. Sample: peripheral blood. Receptors originate from a woman aged 55 to 70 with COVID-19, enrolled during active disease.

V and J are TRBV9 and TRBJ2-1; 13 bases line up with TRBD2. CDR1 and CDR2 (germline): SGDLS, YYNGEE. The V gene end was trimmed by 3 bases and the J gene end by 8 bases; junction bases not matched to a gene: 5. The CDR3 loop spans 15 amino acids. CDR3 in DNA: TGTGCCAGCAGCGCCGGACTAGCGGGGGTGTATGAGCAGTTCTTC. This gives the protein CASSAGLAGVYEQFF.

The rearrangement links TRBV19 to TRBJ1-3, with no clear D. The V and J ends lost 7 bases and 4 bases respectively, with 14 bases between them. The V gene's germline CDR1 is LNHDA and CDR2 SQIVND (reference sequence). The CDR3 loop spans 14 amino acids. The CDR3 bases are TGTGCCAGTACCCACCCTCAGTCCGGAAACACCATATATTTT. Translation: CASTHPQSGNTIYF.

The chain joins TRBV18 to TRBJ1-5; no clear D. Germline CDR1 and CDR2: KGHSH and LQKENI. Deletions cut 0 bases from V and 4 bases from J, with 10 bases between. The CDR3 has 15 residues. CDR3 nucleotide sequence: TGTGCCAGCTCACCACCGGGTGCGGGGAATCAGCCCCAGCATTTT. The encoded protein is CASSPPGAGNQPQHF.

The CDR3 reads CASRGRQGSSYNEQFF. The CDR3 bases are TGTGCCAGTAGAGGAAGACAGGGAAGCTCCTACAATGAGCAGTTCTTC. The rearrangement links TRBV19 to TRBJ2-1; 7 bases are a match to TRBD1. The V segment lost 6 bases and the J segment 0 bases; nucleotides outside the gene matches: 8. Germline V gene lookup returns CDR1 LNHDA and CDR2 SQIVND (reference sequence). The CDR3 extends over 16 amino acids.

The rearrangement links TRBV5-1 to TRBJ2-7, with TRBD1 matching 7 bases. CDR1 and CDR2 from the germline V gene are SGHRS and YFSETQ. Germline trimming cut 3 bases from V and 3 bases from J; bases unmatched to any gene: 9. The CDR3 totals 15 residues. CDR3 bases: TGCGCCAGCAGCTGGACGACAGGGTTGTTCTACGAGCAGTACTTC. This translates into CASSWTTGLFYEQYF.

The chain couples TRBV5-1 to TRBJ1-1; no definite D call. CDR3 length: 14 amino acids. Per the germline V gene, CDR1 is SGHRS and CDR2 is YFSETQ. Trimming removed 7 bases at V and 0 bases at J, with 13 bases between. The CDR3 DNA reads TGCGCCAGCTCCTTCTCTTATATGAACACTGAAGCTTTCTTT. Translation gives CASSFSYMNTEAFF.

The chain employs TRBV7-8 and TRBJ2-5; 9 bases map to TRBD1. This CDR3 has 15 amino acids. Germline V gives CDR1 SGHVS, CDR2 FQNEAQ. The V gene end was trimmed by 4 bases and the J gene end by 3 bases; junction bases not matched to a gene: 6. DNA for the CDR3: TGTGCCAGCAGCTACACAGGGGGCCGGGAAGAGACCCAGTACTTC. It yields the protein CASSYTGGREETQYF.

The V gene is TRBV7-9, the J gene TRBJ1-2; no clear D gene. The CDR3 length is 15 residues. V lost 5 bases and J lost 4, with 17 bases in between. The germline CDR1 and CDR2 sequences are SEHNR and FQNEAQ (reference sequence). DNA for the CDR3: TGTGCCAGCAGCCCCCCCGACTCGCGGGTCTATGGCTACACCTTC. Its translation is CASSPPDSRVYGYTF.

The chain carries TRBV29-1 and TRBJ1-1, with 8 bases matching TRBD1. The CDR3 runs 15 residues. The trim removed 0 bases at V and 5 bases at J, leaving 8 bases unmatched. The germline CDR1 and CDR2 sequences are SQVTM and ANQGSEA. The CDR3 spells CSVEDVQGAKTEAFF. CDR3 DNA sequence: TGCAGCGTTGAAGATGTGCAGGGGGCGAAAACTGAAGCTTTCTTT.

This chain joins TRBV14 and TRBJ2-1; possibly TRBD2 for D (6 bases). Germline lookup yields CDR1 SGHDN and CDR2 FVKESK. The V gene lost 3 bases and the J gene lost 7 bases, with 10 bases spanning the gap. The CDR3 loop spans 13 amino acids. CDR3 coding DNA: TGTGCCAGCAGCCAGCAGGCGGGGAATGAGCAGTTCTTC. This codes for CASSQQAGNEQFF. Full variable domain (outside the CDR3, taken from reference TRBV14 and TRBJ2-1): EAGVTQFPSHSVIEKGQTVTLRCDPISGHDNLYWYRRVMGKEIKFLLHFVKESKQDESGMPNNRFLAERTGGTYSTLKVQPAELEDSGVYFCASSQQAGNEQFFGPGTRLTVL.

The chain recombines TRBV10-3 with TRBJ2-7, with 8 bases that match TRBD1. The CDR3 spans 12 residues. From germline, CDR1 is ENHRY and CDR2 SYGVKD. V trimming: 11 bases; J trimming: 6 bases; junction bases outside the gene matches: 9. In DNA form, the CDR3 reads TGTGCCGCCGGACAGGGTATGGTCGAGCAGTACTTC. Translating gives CAAGQGMVEQYF.

V and J are TRBV5-4 and TRBJ2-7, with D maybe TRBD1 (6 bases). The V end lost 1 base, the J end lost 5 bases, and 13 bases lay between the germline ends. CDR1 is SGHNT and CDR2 is YYREEE in the germline V gene (reference sequence). The CDR3 has 14 residues. The CDR3 protein is CASSLWTAANEQYF. The CDR3 nucleotides read TGTGCCAGCAGCTTGTGGACAGCTGCCAACGAGCAGTACTTC.

DNA of the CDR3: TGTGCCAGCAGTTTAGGTGGCGGGGTAGGTGGCTACACCTTC. Its translation is CASSLGGGVGGYTF. J is TRBJ1-2 and V is TRBV28; D is unclear. The CDR3 consists of 14 residues. CDR1 is MDHEN, CDR2 SYDVKM, per germline. Deletions cut 2 bases from V and 7 bases from J, with 14 bases between.